The rows below give T cell receptor beta chains drawn from one sample of a study of blood T cells in healthy people across ages. TCRdb itself ran the 5' RACE reads through MiXCR, one entry per CDR3 protein. This table holds approximately 1,100,000 distinct CDR3 sequences, less than 50% found once. Input material: blood. These receptors were obtained from a woman in her fifties or sixties in good health. CDR3s include the opening cysteine and the closing phenylalanine or tryptophan. The D gene is left open where the match is weak. Only some rows state a clone size, as once, few, many or a class for expanded clones.

V gene,CDR3 length,D gene,clone size,J gene,CDR3 protein,CDR3 DNA
TRBV9,13,-,-,TRBJ2-2,CASSQTVTGELFF,TGTGCCAGCAGTCAAACCGTGACCGGGGAGCTGTTTTTT
TRBV3-1,15,-,-,TRBJ2-7,CASSQGRVGGYEQYF,TGTGCCAGCAGCCAAGGTCGGGTTGGCGGGTACGAGCAGTACTTC
TRBV27,16,TRBD1,few,TRBJ2-3,CASSLTPGGAVDTQYF,TGTGCCAGCAGTTTAACCCCAGGGGGCGCGGTTGATACGCAGTATTTT
TRBV7-3,15,TRBD1,-,TRBJ2-1,CASSQTGNVYNEQFF,TGTGCCAGCAGCCAGACAGGGAACGTCTACAATGAGCAGTTCTTC
TRBV4-1,16,-,few,TRBJ2-1,CASSQDRGWGTDEQFF,TGCGCCAGCAGCCAAGATCGGGGGTGGGGGACAGATGAGCAGTTCTTC
TRBV29-1,11,TRBD1,-,TRBJ2-7,CSAGTGYEQYF,TGCAGCGCAGGGACAGGCTACGAGCAGTACTTC
TRBV5-6,13,-,-,TRBJ2-1,CASSPTGKNEQFF,TGTGCCAGCAGCCCCACCGGGAAAAATGAGCAGTTCTTC
TRBV5-1,15,TRBD2,few,TRBJ2-7,CASSFYSGSSYEQYF,TGCGCCAGCAGCTTTTATAGCGGGAGCTCCTACGAGCAGTACTTC
TRBV20-1,14,TRBD2,-,TRBJ2-5,CSAAGRTGQETQYF,TGCAGCGCCGCCGGGAGGACGGGGCAAGAGACCCAGTACTTC
TRBV20-1,14,-,-,TRBJ2-5,CSAGRVGGVETQYF,TGCAGTGCCGGCCGGGTAGGGGGAGTGGAGACCCAGTACTTC
TRBV27,17,-,-,TRBJ2-1,CASSSTLAWSSYNEQFF,TGTGCCAGCAGTTCCACACTAGCTTGGAGCTCCTACAATGAGCAGTTCTTC
TRBV5-6,15,-,-,TRBJ2-4,CASSPTSRQQAIQYF,TGTGCCAGCAGCCCCACCTCACGACAGCAAGCCATTCAGTACTTC
TRBV6-1,14,-,few,TRBJ1-2,CASSAHKGTYGYTF,TGTGCCAGCAGTGCCCACAAGGGAACATATGGCTACACCTTC
TRBV28,16,-,once,TRBJ2-2,CASSLNRQGGTGELFF,TGTGCCAGCAGTTTAAATCGACAGGGAGGGACCGGGGAGCTGTTTTTT
TRBV25-1,12,TRBD2,few,TRBJ2-7,CASLAGVSEQYF,TGTGCCAGTCTAGCGGGAGTGAGCGAGCAGTACTTC
TRBV9,17,-,many,TRBJ2-1,CASSVGDWRASIDEQFF,TGTGCCAGCAGCGTAGGCGATTGGAGGGCCTCAATCGATGAGCAGTTCTTC
TRBV7-9,15,-,few,TRBJ2-5,CASSPVAQGYNEQYF,TGTGCCAGCAGCCCAGTGGCACAGGGCTACAATGAGCAGTACTTC
TRBV10-3,15,TRBD2,few,TRBJ2-3,CAIRIAGEEADTQYF,TGTGCCATCAGGATAGCGGGAGAGGAGGCTGATACGCAGTATTTT
TRBV16,15,-,-,TRBJ1-1,CASSQYGQANTEAFF,TGTGCCAGCAGCCAATACGGTCAGGCTAACACTGAAGCTTTCTTT
TRBV12-3/TRBV12-4,11,-,-,TRBJ1-2,CASSFQGRYTF,TGTGCCAGCAGTTTTCAGGGACGCTACACCTTC
TRBV6-1,18,-,-,TRBJ1-4,CASSPRRSPGSTNEKLFF,TGTGCCAGCAGCCCCCGACGGTCCCCGGGGTCAACTAATGAAAAACTGTTTTTT
TRBV20-1,16,TRBD2,-,TRBJ2-1,CSASGEASGYYNEQFF,TGCAGTGCCTCCGGGGAGGCTAGCGGATATTACAATGAGCAGTTCTTC
TRBV27,14,-,-,TRBJ2-1,CASSFASPRNEQFF,TGTGCCAGCAGTTTTGCCAGTCCCCGGAATGAGCAGTTCTTC
TRBV6-5,16,-,-,TRBJ2-3,CASSPYVSGSTDTQYF,TGTGCCAGCAGCCCCTATGTGAGCGGGAGCACAGATACGCAGTATTTT
TRBV28,16,-,-,TRBJ1-1,CASSSPLRTVNTEAFF,TGTGCCAGCAGCTCCCCGCTCCGGACAGTGAACACTGAAGCTTTCTTT
TRBV20-1,13,-,-,TRBJ2-1,CSARVVLNNEQFF,TGCAGTGCTAGAGTCGTCTTAAACAATGAGCAGTTCTTC
TRBV7-8,15,TRBD1,-,TRBJ2-7,CASSAAGTGFYEQYF,TGTGCCAGCAGCGCAGCCGGGACAGGGTTCTACGAGCAGTACTTC
TRBV20-1,18,TRBD2,once,TRBJ2-1,CSARGSLAELGTYNEQFF,TGCAGTGCTAGAGGGTCACTAGCGGAGCTGGGCACCTACAATGAGCAGTTCTTC
TRBV20-1,12,-,-,TRBJ1-2,CSAEGDYYGYTF,TGCAGTGCCGAGGGCGATTACTATGGCTACACCTTC
TRBV20-1,15,TRBD2,few,TRBJ2-3,CSGPGGRESTDTQYF,TGCAGTGGTCCCGGCGGGAGGGAGAGCACAGATACGCAGTATTTT
TRBV9,15,-,-,TRBJ2-5,CASSNGQLIQETQYF,TGTGCCAGCAGCAACGGACAGCTCATCCAAGAGACCCAGTACTTC
TRBV5-1,15,-,-,TRBJ2-3,CASSLVQDSTDTQYF,TGCGCCAGCAGCTTGGTACAGGATAGCACAGATACGCAGTATTTT
TRBV6-5,14,TRBD2,once,TRBJ2-1,CASGGTSGSLEQFF,TGTGCCAGCGGAGGGACTAGCGGGAGTCTTGAGCAGTTCTTC
TRBV7-9,14,-,-,TRBJ2-7,CASSSIRGSDEQYF,TGTGCCAGCAGCTCCATTAGGGGGTCCGACGAGCAGTACTTC
TRBV9,16,TRBD1,-,TRBJ2-4,CASSPSSGGAKNIQYF,TGTGCCAGCAGTCCTTCCTCAGGGGGAGCCAAAAACATTCAGTACTTC
TRBV10-3,11,-,few,TRBJ1-1,CAISGRERAFF,TGTGCCATCAGTGGACGGGAACGAGCTTTCTTT
TRBV20-1,12,TRBD2,-,TRBJ2-7,CSAATSGYEQYF,TGCAGTGCAGCGACTAGCGGGTACGAGCAGTACTTC
TRBV12-3/TRBV12-4,14,TRBD1,-,TRBJ1-4,CASSYRGSVGKLFF,TGTGCCAGCAGCTACAGGGGTTCAGTGGGAAAACTGTTTTTT
TRBV11-1,17,-,few,TRBJ2-3,CASSLARGALPTDTQYF,TGTGCCAGCAGCTTAGCCCGGGGGGCGCTCCCCACAGATACGCAGTATTTT
TRBV6-6,14,TRBD2,few,TRBJ2-7,CASTSSGRAGEQYF,TGTGCCAGCACCTCTAGCGGGAGGGCCGGGGAGCAGTACTTC
TRBV27,14,TRBD1,many,TRBJ2-2,CASSLDRAPGELFF,TGTGCCAGCAGTTTGGACAGGGCTCCCGGGGAGCTGTTTTTT
TRBV20-1,15,TRBD2,few,TRBJ2-1,CSARSPSGRAWEQFF,TGCAGTGCTAGGTCCCCCAGCGGGAGGGCCTGGGAGCAGTTCTTC